This passage covers 15 T cell receptor beta chains from one sample sequenced in a study of T cell responses to AZD1222 COVID-19 vaccine. Data came from immunoSEQ multiplex PCR; TCRdb stores just in-frame clones and leaves some out. The sample lists 120,000 or so clones, approximately 88% seen once, with 7.6% in the top ten. This specimen was peripheral blood, taken on day 0 of AZD1222 vaccination. The source is an adult in good health.

The chain carries TRBV28 and TRBJ2-2; maybe TRBD1 (5 bases). Trimming stripped 2 bases from V and 6 bases from J, with 10 bases between. Germline CDR1 MDHEN, CDR2 SYDVKM. The CDR3 runs to 14 residues. The CDR3 loop is CASSLAGRSGELFF. In DNA, the CDR3 is TGTGCCAGCAGTTTAGCAGGGCGCTCCGGGGAGCTGTTTTTT.

J is TRBJ1-2 and V is TRBV6-1; the D gene is possibly TRBD1 (5 bases). This CDR3 comprises 14 residues. Germline CDR1 is MNHNS and CDR2 is SASEGT. V dropped 1 base and J dropped 7 bases, with 13 bases sitting between them. CDR3 protein: CASSEDPGPRGYTF. The CDR3 DNA is TGTGCCAGCAGTGAAGATCCGGGACCTCGTGGCTACACCTTC.

CDR3 bases: TGTGCCAGCAGCCCCGTTTTCGAGGGCTACACCTTC. Protein: CASSPVFEGYTF. The rearrangement joins TRBV9 to TRBJ1-2; no clear D. The CDR3 loop spans 12 amino acids. Deletions cut 4 bases from V and 8 bases from J, with 12 bases between. Germline V lookup: CDR1 SGDLS, CDR2 YYNGEE.

This clone was detected once. The gene calls are TRBV2 and TRBJ2-1; no clear D gene. V dropped 7 bases and J dropped 8 bases, with 24 bases sitting between them. This CDR3 contains 16 residues. Germline CDR1 and CDR2: SNHLY and FYNNEI. The CDR3 protein is CASTTAVGSWSDEQFF. The CDR3 coding sequence is TGTGCCAGCACTACCGCGGTAGGGTCCTGGTCCGATGAGCAGTTCTTC.

The rearrangement uses TRBV2 and TRBJ1-4, with D possibly being TRBD1 (6 bases). CDR1 is SNHLY, CDR2 FYNNEI, per germline. This CDR3 comprises 17 residues. V lost 6 bases and J 0 bases, leaving 17 bases between the germline ends. DNA for the CDR3: TGTGCCAGCAGGAGACAGGTAGCCTTCGCAACTAATGAAAAACTGTTTTTT. Translated, it gives CASRRQVAFATNEKLFF.

The rearrangement joins TRBV27 to TRBJ1-6, with a weak D call TRBD1 (6 bases). Germline V gene data show CDR1 as MNHEY and CDR2 as SMNVEV (reference sequence). This CDR3 region has 15 residues. The V end lost 6 bases, the J end lost 6 bases, and 15 bases lay between the germline ends. This CDR3 reads CASSPYGGGNSPLHF. The CDR3 DNA reads as TGTGCCAGCAGCCCCTATGGGGGCGGTAATTCACCCCTCCACTTT.

This sequence joins TRBV29-1 and TRBJ1-1, with D possibly matching TRBD1 (6 bases). The CDR3 consists of 16 residues. Germline V gene lookup returns CDR1 SQVTM and CDR2 ANQGSEA. The V gene lost 7 bases and the J gene lost 2 bases, with 23 bases spanning the gap. CDR3 amino acids: CSASGGAGGYNTEAFF. CDR3 DNA sequence: TGCAGCGCTAGTGGGGGGGCAGGAGGATATAACACTGAAGCTTTCTTT.

The rearrangement joins TRBV28 to TRBJ1-6; possibly TRBD1 for D (5 bases). The CDR3 is 13 residues long. Germline V gives CDR1 MDHEN, CDR2 SYDVKM. In DNA, the CDR3 is TGTGCGACTCGGGGACTGGCACATTCACCCCTCCACTTT. This translates into CATRGLAHSPLHF.

This clone has just one count. The chain couples TRBV7-8 to TRBJ2-2, with 9 bases matching TRBD1. Germline-derived CDR1 and CDR2 are SGHVS and FQNEAQ. This CDR3 region has 18 residues. The ends lost 3 bases at V and 3 bases at J; junction bases unmatched: 11. In nucleotides, the CDR3 is TGTGCCAGCAGCTTGTTGGCTCCGGGACAGGGCTACACCGGGGAGCTGTTTTTT. This gives the protein CASSLLAPGQGYTGELFF. The full variable domain, with the rest looked up from reference TRBV7-8 and TRBJ2-2, is GAGVSQSPRYKVAKRGQDVALRCDPISGHVSLFWYQQALGQGPEFLTYFQNEAQLDKSGLPSDRFFAERPEGSVSTLKIQRTQQEDSAVYLCASSLLAPGQGYTGELFFGEGSRLTVL.

The genes are TRBV30 and TRBJ1-4; 7 bases align to TRBD1. This CDR3 spans 17 amino acids. CDR1 is GTSNPN, CDR2 SVGIG, per germline (reference sequence). V shed 1 base, J shed 0 bases, and the junction held 8 bases outside the gene matches. The CDR3 is CAWSGGTEKPTNEKLFF. In nucleotides, the CDR3 is TGTGCCTGGAGTGGAGGGACAGAAAAACCAACTAATGAAAAACTGTTTTTT.

This chain connects TRBV5-5 to TRBJ1-2, with a tentative D call TRBD1 (5 bases). V was pared by 4 bases and J by 8 bases, with 15 bases between. Germline-derived CDR1 and CDR2 are SGHKS and YYEKEE (reference sequence). This CDR3 spans 13 amino acids. The DNA for the CDR3 is TGTGCCAGCAGCCCGACAGCGACCCGAGGCTACACCTTC. Protein product: CASSPTATRGYTF.

The V and J genes are TRBV3-1 (or the pseudogene TRBV3-2) and TRBJ2-7; D is unclear. The ends were cut back, 1 base at V and 2 bases at J, with 6 bases in the middle. CDR1 is LGHDT, CDR2 YNNKEL, per germline (reference sequence). This CDR3 spans 13 amino acids. CDR3 DNA sequence: TGTGCCAGCAGCCAAGGACTTCCCTACGAGCAGTACTTC. Translation gives CASSQGLPYEQYF.

The chain links TRBV5-4 to TRBJ2-7; D is unclear. Trimming stripped 0 bases from V and 0 bases from J, with 10 bases between. The CDR3 contains 15 residues. CDR1 SGHNT and CDR2 YYREEE come from the germline V gene (reference sequence). CDR3 coding DNA: TGTGCCAGCAGCTTGGTAGGACGGAGCTCCTACGAGCAGTACTTC. This codes for CASSLVGRSSYEQYF.

The V gene is TRBV6-1, the J gene TRBJ1-5; D call uncertain. Trimming pared 0 bases from V and 0 bases from J, leaving 15 bases between. The CDR3 sequence is 18 residues long. In germline, CDR1 is MNHNS, CDR2 SASEGT. For the CDR3, the DNA is TGTGCCAGCAGTGAAGCAGCGGCAGCTAGTTATAGCAATCAGCCCCAGCATTTT. It encodes CASSEAAAASYSNQPQHF.

The chain carries TRBV5-4 and TRBJ2-3; TRBD2 is a possible D gene (5 bases). V lost 7 bases and J 5 bases, leaving 11 bases between the germline ends. Germline CDR1 reads SGHNT; CDR2 reads YYREEE (reference sequence). The CDR3 totals 12 residues. In nucleotides, the CDR3 is TGTGCCAGCCTTGCTGAGGGAGATACGCAGTATTTT. This translates into CASLAEGDTQYF.